The 21 T cell receptor beta chains given below trace back to one sample, sequenced in a study of T cell responses to AZD1222 COVID-19 vaccine. Repertoires were generated with immunoSEQ multiplex PCR, while TCRdb's copy carries only in-frame clones and drops some. The top ten clones hold roughly 3.2% of a sample with about 110,000 clones, roughly 90% of them seen once. This material consisted of peripheral blood, taken on day 0 of MenACWY control vaccination. All receptors come from an adult in good health.

The rearrangement links TRBV19 to TRBJ1-5, with D perhaps matching TRBD1 (6 bases). V gave up 7 bases and J gave up 7 bases, with 20 bases separating them. The length of the CDR3 is 15 residues. The germline V gene encodes CDR1 LNHDA and CDR2 SQIVND (reference sequence). The CDR3 is CASTAMWGAGQPQHF. The DNA of the CDR3 is TGTGCCAGTACCGCGATGTGGGGGGCGGGACAGCCCCAGCATTTT.

The chain has TRBV20-1 and TRBJ1-3, with a weak D call TRBD1 (5 bases). The CDR3 loop spans 15 amino acids. Germline V gene data show CDR1 as DFQATT and CDR2 as SNEGSKA (reference sequence). Deletions cut 3 bases from V and 0 bases from J, with 12 bases between. CDR3 protein: CSASKGPNSGNTIYF. The DNA of the CDR3 is TGCAGTGCTAGTAAGGGGCCCAACTCTGGAAACACCATATATTTT.

The chain combines TRBV2 with TRBJ2-3; 7 bases agree with TRBD1. CDR1 is SNHLY, CDR2 FYNNEI, per germline. The CDR3 contains 13 residues. The V segment lost 6 bases and the J segment 3 bases; nucleotides outside the gene matches: 3. In DNA form, the CDR3 reads TGTGCCAGCAGGCGACAGGGTACAGATACGCAGTATTTT. Amino acids: CASRRQGTDTQYF.

The chain employs TRBV2 and TRBJ2-5; D is unresolved. Germline V gives CDR1 SNHLY, CDR2 FYNNEI. V lost 5 bases, J lost 1 base, and 11 bases lay in between. The CDR3 extends over 14 amino acids. CDR3 nucleotides: TGTGCCAGCAGTCCCCTTTCTATCCAAGAGACCCAGTACTTC. Its translation is CASSPLSIQETQYF. The whole variable domain, filled in from reference TRBV2 and TRBJ2-5, reads EPEVTQTPSHQVTQMGQEVILRCVPISNHLYFYWYRQILGQKVEFLVSFYNNEISEKSEIFDDQFSVERPDGSNFTLKIRSTKLEDSAMYFCASSPLSIQETQYFGPGTRLLVL.

The chain links TRBV5-1 to TRBJ1-2; D gene uncertain. The CDR3 loop spans 12 amino acids. V was shortened by 0 bases and J by 4 bases, with 4 bases between the two germline ends. CDR1 and CDR2 (germline): SGHRS, YFSETQ. CDR3 in amino acids: CASSLDSYGYTF. DNA for the CDR3: TGCGCCAGCAGCTTGGACAGCTATGGCTACACCTTC.

This clone has only one observation. The chain couples TRBV6-5 to TRBJ2-7; D perhaps matches TRBD1 (6 bases). V shed 2 bases and J shed 3 bases, with 11 bases lying between them. The V gene's germline CDR1 is MNHEY and CDR2 SVGAGI. The CDR3 sequence is 14 residues long. In DNA, the CDR3 is TGTGCCAGCAGTTACGCGGGCAGGGGCTACGAGCAGTACTTC. Its protein product is CASSYAGRGYEQYF.

This sequence joins TRBV9 and TRBJ1-6; a weak D match, TRBD1 (6 bases). Germline CDR1 is SGDLS and CDR2 is YYNGEE. With 2 bases removed from V and 6 bases from J, the gap between germline ends came to 18 bases. The length of the CDR3 is 17 residues. CDR3 nucleotides: TGTGCCAGCAGCGTGGAGGGGGGCCAAGTAGTTAATTCACCCCTCCACTTT. Protein sequence: CASSVEGGQVVNSPLHF. The entire variable domain, with the rest obtained from reference TRBV9 and TRBJ1-6, is as follows: DSGVTQTPKHLITATGQRVTLRCSPRSGDLSVYWYQQSLDQGLQFLIQYYNGEERAKGNILERFSAQQFPDLHSELNLSSLELGDSALYFCASSVEGGQVVNSPLHFGNGTRLTVT.

The chain carries TRBV27 and TRBJ2-3; the match to TRBD1 covers 11 bases. CDR1 and CDR2 (germline): MNHEY, SMNVEV (reference sequence). CDR3 size: 16 residues. The V gene end was trimmed by 6 bases and the J gene end by 5 bases; junction bases not matched to a gene: 10. The CDR3 bases are TGTGCCAGCAGCCCCCGCGGACAGGGGGCGGGAGATACGCAGTATTTT. Its protein product is CASSPRGQGAGDTQYF.

The chain is built from TRBV5-6 and TRBJ1-4; 7 positions agree with TRBD1. CDR3 length: 13 residues. Germline V gene sequence: CDR1 SGHDT, CDR2 YYEEEE. V shed 4 bases, J shed 8 bases, and the junction held 5 bases outside the gene matches. CDR3 DNA sequence: TGTGCCAGCAGCACTAGGGGGCAGGAAAAACTGTTTTTT. Translating gives CASSTRGQEKLFF. Variable domain in full (rest from reference TRBV5-6 and TRBJ1-4): DAGVTQSPTHLIKTRGQQVTLRCSPKSGHDTVSWYQQALGQGPQFIFQYYEEEERQRGNFPDRFSGHQFPNYSSELNVNALLLGDSALYLCASSTRGQEKLFFGSGTQLSVL.

This chain uses TRBV5-1 with TRBJ2-2; D gene uncertain. Germline V lookup: CDR1 SGHRS, CDR2 YFSETQ. This CDR3 comprises 15 residues. The germline V and J ends were trimmed by 0 bases and 0 bases, with 6 bases remaining between them. The CDR3 region is CASSLDVPNTGELFF. The CDR3 bases are TGCGCCAGCAGCTTGGACGTTCCGAACACCGGGGAGCTGTTTTTT.

The gene calls are TRBV18 and TRBJ2-5; tentatively, D is TRBD1 or TRBD2 (6 bases each). Germline V lookup: CDR1 KGHSH, CDR2 LQKENI. V lost 8 bases and J 7 bases, leaving 20 bases between the germline ends. This CDR3 is built from 14 residues. The CDR3 DNA sequence: TGTGCCAGCAAACGGGGGCAGGGTTCGTGGACCCAGTACTTC. As protein: CASKRGQGSWTQYF.

The rearrangement uses TRBV10-3 and TRBJ1-4; D is perhaps TRBD1 (6 bases). Germline V gene sequence: CDR1 ENHRY, CDR2 SYGVKD. V lost 0 bases, J lost 12 bases, and 8 bases lay in between. This CDR3 is built from 12 residues. CDR3 amino acids: CAISESGGQLFF. In DNA, the CDR3 is TGTGCCATCAGTGAGTCCGGGGGGCAACTGTTTTTT.

This chain joins TRBV19 and TRBJ2-7; unclear D gene. This CDR3 contains 16 residues. V was pared by 3 bases and J by 0 bases, with 15 bases between. Looked up from germline, CDR1 is LNHDA and CDR2 is SQIVND (reference sequence). The CDR3 is CASSIGPTLSSYEQYF. The CDR3 nucleotides are TGTGCCAGTAGTATCGGTCCGACTTTGAGCTCCTACGAGCAGTACTTC. Looking up the rest from reference TRBV19 and TRBJ2-7 gives the full variable domain: DGGITQSPKYLFRKEGQNVTLSCEQNLNHDAMYWYRQDPGQGLRLIYYSQIVNDFQKGDIAEGYSVSREKKESFPLTVTSAQKNPTAFYLCASSIGPTLSSYEQYFGPGTRLTVT.

This rearrangement joins TRBV10-3 to TRBJ2-3; the D gene is possibly TRBD1 (5 bases). The CDR3 spans 17 residues. Germline V gene sequence: CDR1 ENHRY, CDR2 SYGVKD. V dropped 0 bases and J dropped 0 bases, with 13 bases sitting between them. CDR3 DNA: TGTGCCATCAGTGAGTCCCTAGGACATTCTAGCACAGATACGCAGTATTTT. As protein: CAISESLGHSSTDTQYF.

The chain carries TRBV4-1 and TRBJ1-2; D is uncertain. Trimming pared 2 bases from V and 6 bases from J, leaving 7 bases between. CDR1 and CDR2 (germline): MGHRA, YSYEKL. The CDR3 consists of 12 residues. In DNA form, the CDR3 reads TGCGCCAGCAGCCAACGGGGAAATGGCTACACCTTC. Translated, it gives CASSQRGNGYTF.

The chain links TRBV27 to TRBJ2-5, with 9 bases lining up with TRBD2. The V gene's germline CDR1 is MNHEY and CDR2 SMNVEV (reference sequence). After removal of 2 bases from V and 4 bases from J, the junction contained 8 bases not matched to a gene. CDR3 length equals 16 residues. The CDR3 nucleotides read TGTGCCAGCAGTTTACGGGCAGCGGGGGGCACAGAGACCCAGTACTTC. Residues: CASSLRAAGGTETQYF.

The genes are TRBV6-8 and TRBJ1-2; D possibly corresponds to TRBD1 (5 bases). This CDR3 contains 12 residues. Trimming cost V 8 bases and J 3 bases, with 10 bases left between them. Germline-derived CDR1 and CDR2 are MNHGY and SAAAGT. CDR3 amino acids: CASSDRDYGYTF. In nucleotides, the CDR3 is TGTGCCAGCTCCGACAGAGACTATGGCTACACCTTC.

The chain recombines TRBV7-8 with TRBJ1-4; 8 bases agree with TRBD1. Trimming removed 1 base from V and 5 bases from J; junction bases left unmatched: 9. The CDR3 has 17 residues. Per germline, CDR1 SGHVS and CDR2 FQNEAQ. The CDR3 coding sequence is TGTGCCAGCAGCTTAGAAAAGTTAGACAGGGGCAATGAAAAACTGTTTTTT. This encodes CASSLEKLDRGNEKLFF.

A word on this clone: The sample has other DNA sequences that encode this CDR3 too. This chain links TRBV24-1 with TRBJ2-7; D unresolved. Germline V gene data show CDR1 as KGHDR and CDR2 as SFDVKD. Trimming removed 4 bases at V and 3 bases at J, with 9 bases between. This CDR3 spans 13 amino acids. CDR3 sequence: CATSESDSYEQYF. DNA of the CDR3: TGTGCCACCAGTGAATCCGATAGCTACGAGCAGTACTTC.

V gene TRBV4-3 combines with J gene TRBJ1-1, with D uncertain. V lost 0 bases and J lost 2, with 10 bases in between. Germline V gene lookup returns CDR1 LGHNA and CDR2 YSLEER. The CDR3 extends over 15 amino acids. CDR3 protein: CASSQEGGLNTEAFF. In DNA form, the CDR3 reads TGCGCCAGCAGCCAAGAGGGCGGACTCAACACTGAAGCTTTCTTT.

This chain joins TRBV7-9 and TRBJ1-2; D call uncertain. CDR3 length: 15 residues. Germline V gene lookup returns CDR1 SEHNR and CDR2 FQNEAQ (reference sequence). Trimming removed 1 base from V and 6 bases from J, with 15 bases in between. The CDR3 is CASSLEYLGKDGYTF. In nucleotides, the CDR3 is TGTGCCAGCAGCTTAGAGTATTTGGGGAAGGATGGCTACACCTTC.